Listed here are 9 T cell receptor beta chains from one sample, sequenced in a study of cytomegalovirus exposure and HLA in healthy donors. The PCR ran on 60 Vbeta and 13 Jbeta primers. The method was immunoSEQ multiplex PCR; TCRdb's version includes in-frame clones alone and lacks a portion of them. The sample holds some 120,000 clones, 65% to 80% seen once. The sample was PBMCs. The receptors come from a man between 40 and 49 years old in good health and CMV-seropositive.

The chain is built from TRBV7-8 and TRBJ2-3; 10 positions agree with TRBD2. The length of the CDR3 is 15 residues. The J segment lost 4 bases and the V segment lost 4 bases, leaving 5 bases of the junction unmatched. Germline V gene data show CDR1 as SGHVS and CDR2 as FQNEAQ. The CDR3 region has the DNA TGTGCCAGCAGCTATCTAGCGGGGGAATCAGATACGCAGTATTTT. It is translated as CASSYLAGESDTQYF.

CDR3 in amino acids: CASSQAAWTGHSPLHF. The DNA for the CDR3 is TGCGCCAGCAGCCAAGCTGCTTGGACAGGGCACTCACCCCTCCACTTT. V gene TRBV4-1 combines with J gene TRBJ1-6; 8 bases are a match to TRBD1. Germline V CDR1 and CDR2: MGHRA, YSYEKL. The CDR3 totals 16 residues. With V trimmed by 1 base and J by 10 bases, 9 bases remained unmatched.

This clone was recorded once. Sequence at one end of the junction differs from germline and may be a read error. The CDR3 DNA follows: TGTGCCAGCAGCCTAGGGGACCGCTTGCGCACCGGGACAGGGCAGTTCTTC. Its translation: CASSLGDRLRTGTGQFF. V usage is TRBV13 and J usage is TRBJ2-1; 8 bases agree with TRBD1. Germline V CDR1 and CDR2: PRHDT, FYEKMQ (reference sequence). The CDR3 sequence is 17 residues long.

With respect to this clone: An end of the junction does not agree with germline; a read error may underlie this. The chain combines TRBV14 with TRBJ2-7; possibly TRBD2 for D (6 bases). In germline, CDR1 is SGHDN, CDR2 FVKESK. The CDR3 length is 12 residues. The chain's CDR3 is CASSPDRESPDF. The CDR3 coding sequence is TGTGCCAGCAGCCCAGACCGGGAGAGCCCTGATTTC.

This chain links TRBV7-6 with TRBJ1-3, with no clear D. Between the trimmed V and J ends, which lost 4 bases and 0 bases, there was a span of 16 bases. CDR3 size: 17 residues. In germline, CDR1 is SGHVS, CDR2 FNYEAQ. The chain's CDR3 is CASSSHPVTTSGNTIYF. CDR3 bases: TGTGCCAGCAGCTCTCACCCAGTGACAACCTCTGGAAACACCATATATTTT. The variable domain in full, with the rest retrieved from reference TRBV7-6 and TRBJ1-3, is GAGVSQSPRYKVTKRGQDVALRCDPISGHVSLYWYRQALGQGPEFLTYFNYEAQQDKSGLPNDRFSAERPEGSISTLTIQRTEQRDSAMYRCASSSHPVTTSGNTIYFGEGSWLTVV.

V gene TRBV4-1 combines with J gene TRBJ1-5; tentative D call: TRBD1 (6 bases). V was trimmed by 5 bases and J by 3 bases, leaving 17 bases between them. The CDR3 sequence is 16 residues long. Germline V lookup: CDR1 MGHRA, CDR2 YSYEKL. CDR3 loop: CASSWRTGSDNQPQHF. CDR3 bases: TGCGCCAGCAGCTGGCGAACAGGGAGTGACAATCAGCCCCAGCATTTT.

The chain is built from TRBV5-1 and TRBJ1-2; the match to TRBD1 covers 8 bases. The CDR3 covers 13 residues. Germline V gene data show CDR1 as SGHRS and CDR2 as YFSETQ. The trim removed 2 bases at V and 8 bases at J, leaving 5 bases unmatched. In DNA, the CDR3 is TGCGCCAGCAGCTTCGGACAGGGTTGGGGCTACACCTTC. This gives the protein CASSFGQGWGYTF.

The chain employs TRBV14 and TRBJ2-5; 9 nucleotides agree with TRBD1. This CDR3 spans 14 amino acids. CDR1 and CDR2 from the germline V gene are SGHDN and FVKESK. The J segment lost 5 bases and the V segment lost 6 bases, leaving 7 bases of the junction unmatched. The CDR3 is CASRQQGAGETQYF. CDR3 nucleotides: TGTGCCAGCAGACAACAGGGGGCTGGGGAGACCCAGTACTTC.

This chain links TRBV5-1 with TRBJ1-2, with D tentatively TRBD1 (5 bases). Germline V CDR1 and CDR2: SGHRS, YFSETQ. V lost 4 bases and J lost 4, with 17 bases in between. This CDR3 region has 15 residues. This CDR3 is CASSTQGLDFYGYTF. The CDR3, as DNA: TGCGCCAGCAGCACGCAGGGACTTGATTTCTATGGCTACACCTTC.